These 24 T cell receptor beta chains originate from one sample sequenced in a study of beta chain features in type 1 diabetes. The study reverse transcribed the entire isolated RNA, so it sequenced expressed TCRB transcripts. TCRdb keeps only in-frame clones here, not all; method: immunoSEQ multiplex PCR. In the table there are some 660,000 clones, 11% to 15% of which are singletons. Notes on the study in general: All four CD4+ subsets of Type 1 diabetes patients contained TCRB CDR3s that were moderately but significantly shorter.

These receptors are not linked to any known antigen. What was sequenced was naive CD4+ T cells from blood. Receptor source: a man between 18 and 35 years old with type 1 diabetes.

This clone was counted only a few times. This rearrangement joins TRBV9 to TRBJ1-1; D call uncertain. Germline V gene data show CDR1 as SGDLS and CDR2 as YYNGEE. The CDR3 consists of 16 residues. The V end lost 0 bases, the J end lost 4 bases, and 16 bases lay between the germline ends. CDR3 in DNA: TGTGCCAGCAGCGTAGGGTCAGATTGGGAGAGCACTGAAGCTTTCTTT. Translated: CASSVGSDWESTEAFF. Full variable domain (missing parts from reference TRBV9 and TRBJ1-1): DSGVTQTPKHLITATGQRVTLRCSPRSGDLSVYWYQQSLDQGLQFLIQYYNGEERAKGNILERFSAQQFPDLHSELNLSSLELGDSALYFCASSVGSDWESTEAFFGQGTRLTVV.

In its sample, this clone was seen a few times. The rearrangement links TRBV27 to TRBJ2-1; a possible D gene is TRBD2 (6 bases). Trimming cost V 6 bases and J 9 bases, with 15 bases left between them. From germline, CDR1 is MNHEY and CDR2 SMNVEV (reference sequence). This CDR3 contains 13 residues. The CDR3 sequence is CASRPLVGGEQFF. The CDR3 nucleotides read TGTGCCAGCAGACCCCTGGTGGGAGGTGAGCAGTTCTTC.

This chain joins TRBV29-1 and TRBJ1-2; D is possibly TRBD1 (6 bases). CDR1 and CDR2 (germline): SQVTM, ANQGSEA. The CDR3 runs to 12 residues. The V gene lost 3 bases and the J gene lost 4 bases, with 9 bases spanning the gap. CDR3 region: CSVDGTLYGYTF. CDR3 bases: TGCAGCGTTGACGGGACACTCTATGGCTACACCTTC.

This clone was picked up a small number of times. The CDR3 is CASSPYPEQYF. CDR3 sequence (DNA): TGTGCCAGCAGCCCCTATCCAGAGCAGTACTTC. The rearrangement links TRBV7-9 to TRBJ2-7; D is unresolved. This CDR3 is 11 amino acids long. The V gene lost 5 bases and the J gene lost 7 bases, with 9 bases spanning the gap. Germline loops: CDR1 SEHNR, CDR2 FQNEAQ (reference sequence).

The chain employs TRBV28 and TRBJ1-6; TRBD1 matches at 11 bases. The CDR3 contains 16 residues. Germline CDR1 reads MDHEN; CDR2 reads SYDVKM. V lost 4 bases and J lost 14; bases outside the gene matches: 13. This CDR3 is CASSSQGTGGVESLHF. The CDR3 nucleotides read TGTGCCAGCAGTTCCCAAGGGACAGGGGGAGTCGAATCCCTCCACTTT.

V is TRBV6-5 and J is TRBJ1-4, with a possible D match to TRBD1 (6 bases). Trimming removed 11 bases at V and 6 bases at J, with 22 bases between. Germline V gene sequence: CDR1 MNHEY, CDR2 SVGAGI. There are 15 residues in the CDR3. The CDR3 nucleotides read TGTGCCTCTAGAGGGCCGCAGGGGCCCTATGAAAAACTGTTTTTT. Its translation: CASRGPQGPYEKLFF.

The chain carries TRBV7-2 and TRBJ1-5; 8 bases fit TRBD1. CDR1 is SGHTA and CDR2 is FQGNSA in the germline V gene. This CDR3 region has 14 residues. The V segment lost 5 bases and the J segment 5 bases; nucleotides outside the gene matches: 5. CDR3 in amino acids: CASSPYRGDQPQHF. The CDR3 coding sequence is TGTGCCAGCAGCCCGTACAGGGGGGATCAGCCCCAGCATTTT.

The chain recombines TRBV7-2 with TRBJ2-1; 14 nucleotides line up with TRBD2. Trimming cost V 5 bases and J 8 bases; bases outside gene matches: 8. This CDR3 comprises 16 residues. The germline CDR1 and CDR2 sequences are SGHTA and FQGNSA. CDR3 in DNA: TGTGCCAGCAGCCGCGGGACTAGCGGGAGTATCGATGAGCAGTTCTTC. It codes for CASSRGTSGSIDEQFF.

CDR3 sequence: CASSVDPGDTEAFF. As DNA, the CDR3 is TGTGCCAGCAGCGTCGACCCTGGGGACACTGAAGCTTTCTTT. The chain couples TRBV9 to TRBJ1-1; D is uncertain. The CDR3 consists of 14 residues. Trimming removed 2 bases from V and 3 bases from J, with 11 bases in between. CDR1 SGDLS and CDR2 YYNGEE come from the germline V gene.

The sample holds a few counts of this clone. The chain employs TRBV11-2 and TRBJ2-5, with TRBD1 identical over 7 bases. The J segment lost 12 bases and the V segment lost 5 bases, leaving 12 bases of the junction unmatched. The CDR3 is 13 amino acids. Germline CDR1 is SGHAT and CDR2 is FQNNGV. CDR3 in amino acids: CASSIRQGPEEYF. In DNA, the CDR3 is TGTGCCAGCAGCATCCGACAGGGCCCAGAGGAGTACTTC.

This clone was observed a handful of times. V and J are TRBV29-1 and TRBJ1-2; TRBD1 matches 7 bases. This CDR3 is built from 15 residues. The germline V gene has CDR1 SQVTM and CDR2 ANQGSEA. Germline trimming cut 5 bases from V and 3 bases from J; bases unmatched to any gene: 12. In DNA form, the CDR3 reads TGCAGCGTTTCACGGGCACTAGGACAGGACTATGGCTACACCTTC. Translated: CSVSRALGQDYGYTF.

This clone was counted only a few times. This specimen includes other DNA sequences encoding the same CDR3. The rearrangement links TRBV18 to TRBJ1-4; no firm D call. Trimming stripped 2 bases from V and 8 bases from J, with 3 bases between. CDR3 size: 11 residues. Germline CDR1 and CDR2: KGHSH and LQKENI. CDR3 residues: CASSPNEKLFF. In nucleotides, the CDR3 is TGTGCCAGCTCACCAAACGAAAAACTGTTTTTT.

The rearrangement uses TRBV4-2 and TRBJ1-2, with 7 bases identical to TRBD1. J was trimmed by 1 base and V by 0 bases; bases with no gene match: 5. From germline, CDR1 is LGHNA and CDR2 YNFKEQ. The CDR3 length is 16 residues. CDR3 DNA: TGTGCCAGCAGCCAAGATGGAAGGGGGCGTAACTATGGCTACACCTTC. This gives the protein CASSQDGRGRNYGYTF.

This chain joins TRBV18 and TRBJ1-5, with a weak D call TRBD1 (5 bases). CDR1 and CDR2 (germline): KGHSH, LQKENI. The length of the CDR3 is 15 residues. V was trimmed by 5 bases and J by 1 base, leaving 12 bases between them. The CDR3 loop is CASSGAPGSNQPQHF. For the CDR3, the DNA is TGTGCCAGCTCAGGGGCCCCTGGGAGCAATCAGCCCCAGCATTTT.

V usage is TRBV29-1 and J usage is TRBJ2-1; possibly TRBD1 or TRBD2 for D (6 bases each). The CDR3 is 18 residues long. Germline V gives CDR1 SQVTM, CDR2 ANQGSEA. Trimming shortened V by 0 bases and J by 4 bases, and 22 bases separated the two germline ends. The CDR3 DNA reads as TGCAGCGTTGAAGATCTTAGGCTAGGAGGGGGAGGATACAATGAGCAGTTCTTC. Translation gives CSVEDLRLGGGGYNEQFF.

The V and J genes are TRBV10-3 and TRBJ1-4, with TRBD1 matching 9 bases. The trim removed 10 bases at V and 2 bases at J, leaving 11 bases unmatched. The CDR3 spans 16 residues. Germline CDR1 is ENHRY and CDR2 is SYGVKD. The CDR3 DNA is TGTGCCACGAGGACAGGGGTCTCCAGGACTAATGAAAAACTGTTTTTT. Translated: CATRTGVSRTNEKLFF.

In this sample, this clone turned up a few times. The rearrangement links TRBV18 to TRBJ1-2; D remains ambiguous. Germline CDR1 is KGHSH and CDR2 is LQKENI. The V and J ends lost 2 bases and 2 bases respectively, with 9 bases between them. The CDR3 is 14 residues long. The CDR3 nucleotides are TGTGCCAGCTCACCAGCAGGAATAAACTATGGCTACACCTTC. Its translation: CASSPAGINYGYTF. Full variable domain (outside the CDR3, taken from reference TRBV18 and TRBJ1-2): NAGVMQNPRHLVRRRGQEARLRCSPMKGHSHVYWYRQLPEEGLKFMVYLQKENIIDESGMPKERFSAEFPKEGPSILRIQQVVRGDSAAYFCASSPAGINYGYTFGSGTRLTVV.

This clone was seen a handful of times. This sequence joins TRBV7-2 and TRBJ1-5; D is unresolved. Trimming removed 2 bases from V and 5 bases from J, with 4 bases in between. The CDR3 loop spans 12 amino acids. CDR1 and CDR2 (germline): SGHTA, FQGNSA. CDR3 sequence reads: CASSLIDQPQHF. The CDR3 DNA sequence: TGTGCCAGCAGCTTAATCGATCAGCCCCAGCATTTT.

V and J are TRBV6-5 and TRBJ1-1, with 8 bases aligning to TRBD1. CDR3 length: 14 amino acids. The germline V gene has CDR1 MNHEY and CDR2 SVGAGI. J lost 4 bases, V lost 4 bases, and 5 bases had no gene match. The CDR3 reads CASSSGQGGTEAFF. The CDR3 DNA follows: TGTGCCAGCAGTTCCGGACAGGGAGGCACTGAAGCTTTCTTT.

The chain has TRBV13 and TRBJ2-3, with no clear D. CDR3 length equals 14 residues. Trimming removed 5 bases from V and 8 bases from J, with 17 bases in between. Per germline, CDR1 PRHDT and CDR2 FYEKMQ (reference sequence). The CDR3 loop is CASSQQEIMGTQYF. CDR3 DNA: TGTGCCAGCAGCCAGCAGGAGATTATGGGTACGCAGTATTTT.

V usage is TRBV7-2 and J usage is TRBJ2-7, with 8 bases fitting TRBD1. This CDR3 has 15 amino acids. Germline V gene data show CDR1 as SGHTA and CDR2 as FQGNSA. V was pared by 5 bases and J by 2 bases, with 8 bases of the junction left unmatched. The CDR3 reads CASSTRGTGAYEQYF. The DNA of the CDR3 is TGTGCCAGCAGCACCCGCGGGACAGGAGCCTACGAGCAGTACTTC.

The table lists this clone with a few counts. Other DNA sequences in this sample translate to the same CDR3. This chain links TRBV29-1 with TRBJ2-1, with a tentative D call TRBD1 (6 bases). The CDR3 length is 13 residues. The ends were cut back, 2 bases at V and 3 bases at J, with 8 bases in the middle. Germline V gives CDR1 SQVTM, CDR2 ANQGSEA. This chain's CDR3 is CSVERGSYNEQFF. The CDR3 nucleotides read TGCAGCGTTGAAAGGGGGAGCTACAATGAGCAGTTCTTC.

This clone was observed a few times. The rearrangement joins TRBV7-6 to TRBJ2-2; possible D gene TRBD2, 6 bases. V lost 8 bases to trimming and J lost 2 bases, with 15 bases between them. The CDR3 has 15 residues. CDR1 and CDR2 (germline): SGHVS, FNYEAQ. CDR3 protein: CASAQRRGNTGELFF. The CDR3 coding sequence is TGTGCCAGCGCTCAAAGGCGGGGAAACACCGGGGAGCTGTTTTTT.

This clone was seen only a few times. This chain connects TRBV7-2 to TRBJ2-7; 9 nucleotides line up with TRBD1. This CDR3 region has 15 residues. CDR1 and CDR2 from the germline V gene are SGHTA and FQGNSA. The trim removed 6 bases at V and 0 bases at J, leaving 6 bases unmatched. CDR3 region: CASRKGGQGSYEQYF. The CDR3, as DNA: TGTGCCAGCAGAAAGGGGGGACAGGGCTCCTACGAGCAGTACTTC. The full variable domain, its missing parts supplied by reference TRBV7-2 and TRBJ2-7, is GAGVSQSPSNKVTEKGKDVELRCDPISGHTALYWYRQSLGQGLEFLIYFQGNSAPDKSGLPSDRFSAERTGGSVSTLTIQRTQQEDSAVYLCASRKGGQGSYEQYFGPGTRLTVT.